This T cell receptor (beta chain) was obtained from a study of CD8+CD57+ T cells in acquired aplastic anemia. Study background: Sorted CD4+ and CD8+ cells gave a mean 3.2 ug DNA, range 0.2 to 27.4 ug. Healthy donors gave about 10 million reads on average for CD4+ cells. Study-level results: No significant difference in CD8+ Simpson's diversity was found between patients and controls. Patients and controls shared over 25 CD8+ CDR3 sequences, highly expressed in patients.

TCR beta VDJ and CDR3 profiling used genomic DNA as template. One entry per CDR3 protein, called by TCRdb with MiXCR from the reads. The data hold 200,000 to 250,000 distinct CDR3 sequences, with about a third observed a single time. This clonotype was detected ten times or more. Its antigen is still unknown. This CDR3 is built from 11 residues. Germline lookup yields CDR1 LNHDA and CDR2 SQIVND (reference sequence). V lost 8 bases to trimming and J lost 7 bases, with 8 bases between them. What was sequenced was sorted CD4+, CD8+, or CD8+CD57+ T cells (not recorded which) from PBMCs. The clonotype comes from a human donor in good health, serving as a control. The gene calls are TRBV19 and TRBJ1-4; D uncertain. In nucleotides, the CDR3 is TGTGCCAGTGGCCCGGGTGAAAAACTGTTTTTT. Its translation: CASGPGEKLFF.